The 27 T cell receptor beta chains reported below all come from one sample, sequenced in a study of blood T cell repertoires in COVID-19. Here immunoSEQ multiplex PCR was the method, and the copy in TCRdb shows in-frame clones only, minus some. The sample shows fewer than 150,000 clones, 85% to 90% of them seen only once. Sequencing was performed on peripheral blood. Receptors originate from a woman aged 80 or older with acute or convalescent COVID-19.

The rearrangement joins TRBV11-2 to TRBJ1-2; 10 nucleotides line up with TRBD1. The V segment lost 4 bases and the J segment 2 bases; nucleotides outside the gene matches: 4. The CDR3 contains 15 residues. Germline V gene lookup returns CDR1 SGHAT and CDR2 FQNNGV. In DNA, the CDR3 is TGTGCCAGCAGCTCCGGGACAGGGGCAAACTATGGCTACACCTTC. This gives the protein CASSSGTGANYGYTF.

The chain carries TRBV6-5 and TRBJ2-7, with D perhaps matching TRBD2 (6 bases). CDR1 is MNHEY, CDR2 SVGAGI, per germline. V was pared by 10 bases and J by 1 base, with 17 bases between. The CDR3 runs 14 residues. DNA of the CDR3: TGTGCCACCTCTCGGGCGCGGGATTCCTACGAGCAGTACTTC. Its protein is CATSRARDSYEQYF.

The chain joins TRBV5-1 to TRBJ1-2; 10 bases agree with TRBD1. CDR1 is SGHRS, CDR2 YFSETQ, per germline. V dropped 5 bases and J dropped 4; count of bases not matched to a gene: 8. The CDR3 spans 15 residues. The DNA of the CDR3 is TGCGCCAGCAGATTGACAGGGGGCGGGAGCTATGGCTACACCTTC. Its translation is CASRLTGGGSYGYTF.

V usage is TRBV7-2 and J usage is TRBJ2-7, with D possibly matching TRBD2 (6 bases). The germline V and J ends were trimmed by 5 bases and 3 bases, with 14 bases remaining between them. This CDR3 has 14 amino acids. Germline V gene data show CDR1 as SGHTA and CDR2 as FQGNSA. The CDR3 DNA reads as TGTGCCAGCAGCACCGGGACTTCTGACTACGAGCAGTACTTC. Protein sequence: CASSTGTSDYEQYF. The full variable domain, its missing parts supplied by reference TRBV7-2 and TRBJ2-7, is GAGVSQSPSNKVTEKGKDVELRCDPISGHTALYWYRQSLGQGLEFLIYFQGNSAPDKSGLPSDRFSAERTGGSVSTLTIQRTQQEDSAVYLCASSTGTSDYEQYFGPGTRLTVT.

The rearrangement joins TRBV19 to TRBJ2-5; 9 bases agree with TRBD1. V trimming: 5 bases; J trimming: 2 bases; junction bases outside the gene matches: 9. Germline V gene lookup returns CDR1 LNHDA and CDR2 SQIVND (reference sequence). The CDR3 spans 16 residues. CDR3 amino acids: CASSRRSGQGQETQYF. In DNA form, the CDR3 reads TGTGCCAGTAGTCGTCGCTCGGGACAGGGACAAGAGACCCAGTACTTC.

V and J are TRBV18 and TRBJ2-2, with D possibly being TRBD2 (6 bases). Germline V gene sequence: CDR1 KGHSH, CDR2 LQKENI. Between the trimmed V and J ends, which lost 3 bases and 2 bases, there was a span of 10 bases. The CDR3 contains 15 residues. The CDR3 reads CASSPFGGNTGELFF. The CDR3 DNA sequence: TGTGCCAGCTCACCTTTCGGGGGAAACACCGGGGAGCTGTTTTTT.

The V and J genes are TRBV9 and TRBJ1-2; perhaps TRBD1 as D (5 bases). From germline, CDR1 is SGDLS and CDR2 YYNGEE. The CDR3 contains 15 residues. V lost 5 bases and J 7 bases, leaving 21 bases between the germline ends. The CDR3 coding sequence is TGTGCCAGCAGTGGCTGGGGCACCCCAAGCCTTGGCTACACCTTC. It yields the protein CASSGWGTPSLGYTF. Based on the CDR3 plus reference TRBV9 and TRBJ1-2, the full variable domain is DSGVTQTPKHLITATGQRVTLRCSPRSGDLSVYWYQQSLDQGLQFLIQYYNGEERAKGNILERFSAQQFPDLHSELNLSSLELGDSALYFCASSGWGTPSLGYTFGSGTRLTVV.

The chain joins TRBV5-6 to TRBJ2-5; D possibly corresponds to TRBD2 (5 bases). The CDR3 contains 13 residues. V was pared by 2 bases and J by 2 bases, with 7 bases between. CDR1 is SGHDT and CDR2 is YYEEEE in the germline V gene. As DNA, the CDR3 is TGTGCCAGCAGCTTCGGGGAACAAGAGACCCAGTACTTC. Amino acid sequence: CASSFGEQETQYF.

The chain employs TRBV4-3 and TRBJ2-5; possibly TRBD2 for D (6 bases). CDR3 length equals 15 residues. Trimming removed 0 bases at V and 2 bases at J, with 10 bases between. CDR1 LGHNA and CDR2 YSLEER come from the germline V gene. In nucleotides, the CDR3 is TGCGCCAGCAGCCAAGATCTAGCGCGACAAGAGACCCAGTACTTC. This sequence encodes CASSQDLARQETQYF.

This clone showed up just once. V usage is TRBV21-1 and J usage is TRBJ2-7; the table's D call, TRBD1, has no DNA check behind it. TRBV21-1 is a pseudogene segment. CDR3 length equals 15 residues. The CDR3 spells CASSKSGHQPYEQYF. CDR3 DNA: TGTGCCAGCAGCAAATCCGGACATCAACCCTACGAGCAGTACTTC.

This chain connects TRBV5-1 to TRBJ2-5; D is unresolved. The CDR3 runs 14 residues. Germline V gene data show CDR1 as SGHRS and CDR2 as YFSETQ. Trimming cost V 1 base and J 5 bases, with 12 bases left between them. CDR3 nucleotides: TGCGCCAGCAGCTTGATACAGCCTGTGGAGACCCAGTACTTC. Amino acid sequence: CASSLIQPVETQYF. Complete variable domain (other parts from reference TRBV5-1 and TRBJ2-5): KAGVTQTPRYLIKTRGQQVTLSCSPISGHRSVSWYQQTPGQGLQFLFEYFSETQRNKGNFPGRFSGRQFSNSRSEMNVSTLELGDSALYLCASSLIQPVETQYFGPGTRLLVL.

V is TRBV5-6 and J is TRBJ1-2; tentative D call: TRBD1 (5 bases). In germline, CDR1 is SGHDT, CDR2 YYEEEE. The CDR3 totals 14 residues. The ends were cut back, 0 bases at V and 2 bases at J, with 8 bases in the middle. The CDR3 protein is CASSLATANYGYTF. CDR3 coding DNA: TGTGCCAGCAGCTTGGCGACAGCAAACTATGGCTACACCTTC.

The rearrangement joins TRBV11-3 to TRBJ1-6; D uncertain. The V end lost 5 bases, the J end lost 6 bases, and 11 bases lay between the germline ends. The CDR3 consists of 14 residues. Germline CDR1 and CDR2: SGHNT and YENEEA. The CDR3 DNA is TGTGCCAGCAGCGCCAGCGGGATTAATTCACCCCTCCACTTT. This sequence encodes CASSASGINSPLHF.

The CDR3 DNA reads as TGTGCCAGCAGCCCTCAAGGGGGTGGGGTGGGAGATACGCAGTATTTT. This sequence encodes CASSPQGGGVGDTQYF. The rearrangement joins TRBV6-2 or TRBV6-3 to TRBJ2-3, with D perhaps matching TRBD1 (6 bases). With 6 bases removed from V and 5 bases from J, the gap between germline ends came to 21 bases. The V gene's germline CDR1 is MNHEY and CDR2 SVGEGT. This CDR3 contains 16 residues.

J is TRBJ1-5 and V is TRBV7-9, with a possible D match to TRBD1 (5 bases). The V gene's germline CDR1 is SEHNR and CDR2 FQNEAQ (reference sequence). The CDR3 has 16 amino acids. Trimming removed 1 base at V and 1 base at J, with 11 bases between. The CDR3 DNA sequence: TGTGCCAGCAGCTTAGGGGCAGGGCGCAGCAATCAGCCCCAGCATTTT. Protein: CASSLGAGRSNQPQHF.

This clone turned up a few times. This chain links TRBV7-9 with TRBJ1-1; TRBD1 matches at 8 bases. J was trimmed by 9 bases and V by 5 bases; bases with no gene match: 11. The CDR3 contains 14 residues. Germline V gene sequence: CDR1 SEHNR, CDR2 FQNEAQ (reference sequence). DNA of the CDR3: TGTGCCAGCAGCCCCCCGACAGGGGACCTGAAAGCTTTCTTT. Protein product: CASSPPTGDLKAFF. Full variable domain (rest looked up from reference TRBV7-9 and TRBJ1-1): DTGVSQNPRHKITKRGQNVTFRCDPISEHNRLYWYRQTLGQGPEFLTYFQNEAQLEKSRLLSDRFSAERPKGSFSTLEIQRTEQGDSAMYLCASSPPTGDLKAFFGQGTRLTVV.

This chain's CDR3 is CASSPGGATNYGYTF. The DNA for the CDR3 is TGTGCCAGCAGCCCCGGGGGGGCGACTAACTATGGCTACACCTTC. V is TRBV3-1 (or the pseudogene TRBV3-2) and J is TRBJ1-2, with D possibly being TRBD1 (6 bases). The germline V gene encodes CDR1 LGHDT and CDR2 YNNKEL (reference sequence). The CDR3 is made up of 15 amino acids. Trimming took off 4 bases at V and 0 bases at J, with 12 bases between the two ends.

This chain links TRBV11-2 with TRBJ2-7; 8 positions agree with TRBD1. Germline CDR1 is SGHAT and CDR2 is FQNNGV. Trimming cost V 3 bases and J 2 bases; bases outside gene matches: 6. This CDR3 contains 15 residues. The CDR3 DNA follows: TGTGCCAGCAGCTTGTCCGGGACAGGAGCCTACGAGCAGTACTTC. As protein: CASSLSGTGAYEQYF.

CDR3 bases: TGTGCCATTCCGGGACAGGGGGATGGTGGCTACACCTTC. Amino acids: CAIPGQGDGGYTF. The J gene is TRBJ1-2, the V gene TRBV2; TRBD1 matches at 11 bases. CDR1 is SNHLY, CDR2 FYNNEI, per germline. The V and J ends lost 10 bases and 7 bases, in that order; junction bases with no gene match: 8. The CDR3 length is 13 residues.

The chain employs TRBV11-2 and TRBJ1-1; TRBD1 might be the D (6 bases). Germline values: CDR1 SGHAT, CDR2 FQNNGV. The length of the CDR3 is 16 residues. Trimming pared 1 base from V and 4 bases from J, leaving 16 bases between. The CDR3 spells CASSLGPSGGGTEAFF. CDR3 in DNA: TGTGCCAGCAGCTTAGGTCCCTCGGGGGGCGGCACTGAAGCTTTCTTT.

This chain's CDR3 is CASSSQGYEQYF. The CDR3 region has the DNA TGTGCCAGCAGCTCACAGGGCTACGAGCAGTACTTC. This sequence joins TRBV11-2 and TRBJ2-7, with a tentative D call TRBD1 (6 bases). The germline gives CDR1 SGHAT, CDR2 FQNNGV. The CDR3 is 12 amino acids. V lost 4 bases and J lost 3, with 7 bases in between. The full variable domain, rest sourced from reference TRBV11-2 and TRBJ2-7, is EAGVAQSPRYKIIEKRQSVAFWCNPISGHATLYWYQQILGQGPKLLIQFQNNGVVDDSQLPKDRFSAERLKGVDSTLKIQPAKLEDSAVYLCASSSQGYEQYFGPGTRLTVT.

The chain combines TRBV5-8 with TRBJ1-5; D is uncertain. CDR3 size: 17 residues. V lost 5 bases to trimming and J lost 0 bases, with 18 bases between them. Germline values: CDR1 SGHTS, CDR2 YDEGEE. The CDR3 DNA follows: TGTGCCAGCAGTTCCCCTGCTAACTTCTATAGCAATCAGCCCCAGCATTTT. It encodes CASSSPANFYSNQPQHF.

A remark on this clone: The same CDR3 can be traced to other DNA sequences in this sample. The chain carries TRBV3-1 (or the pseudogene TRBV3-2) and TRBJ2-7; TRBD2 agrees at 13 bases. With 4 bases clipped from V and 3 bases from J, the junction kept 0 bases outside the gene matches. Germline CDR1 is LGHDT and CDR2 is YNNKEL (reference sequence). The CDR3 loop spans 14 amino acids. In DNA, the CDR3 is TGTGCCAGCAGCCGGACTAGCGGGGGCTACGAGCAGTACTTC. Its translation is CASSRTSGGYEQYF.

CDR3 sequence (DNA): TGTGCCAGCAGTCAGCGACTTGCAGATACGCAGTATTTT. This encodes CASSQRLADTQYF. The chain is built from TRBV6-1 and TRBJ2-3; no firm D call. CDR1 MNHNS and CDR2 SASEGT come from the germline V gene. With 5 bases removed from V and 4 bases from J, the gap between germline ends came to 10 bases. There are 13 residues in the CDR3.

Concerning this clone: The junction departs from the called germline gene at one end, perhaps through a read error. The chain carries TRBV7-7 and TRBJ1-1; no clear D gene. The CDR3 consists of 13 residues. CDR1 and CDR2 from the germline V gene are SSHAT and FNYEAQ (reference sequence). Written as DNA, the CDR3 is TGTGCTAGCAGCTTTACACGGAACACTGAAGCTTTCTTT. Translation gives CASSFTRNTEAFF.

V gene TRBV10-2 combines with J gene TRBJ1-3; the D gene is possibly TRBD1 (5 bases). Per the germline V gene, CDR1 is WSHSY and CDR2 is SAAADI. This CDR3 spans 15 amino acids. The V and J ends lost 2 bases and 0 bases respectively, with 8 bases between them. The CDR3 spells CASSEGAYSGNTIYF. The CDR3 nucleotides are TGCGCCAGCAGTGAGGGGGCGTACTCTGGAAACACCATATATTTT.

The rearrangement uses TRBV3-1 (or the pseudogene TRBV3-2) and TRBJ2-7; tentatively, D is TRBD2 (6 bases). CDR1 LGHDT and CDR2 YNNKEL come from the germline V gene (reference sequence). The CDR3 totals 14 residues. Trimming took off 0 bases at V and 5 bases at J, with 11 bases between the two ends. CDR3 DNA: TGTGCCAGCAGCCAAGAAAGCGGGTGGAACGAGCAGTACTTC. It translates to CASSQESGWNEQYF.